Each of the 32 T cell receptor beta chains below was sequenced from the same sample in a study of regulatory T cells in long-lasting Graves disease. Described time point: newly diagnosed GD, antithyroid drugs for less than 3 months. Researchers made the TCR library from RNA that was extracted from PBMCs. CDR3 regions were amplified by Arm-PCR using iRepertoire HTBI primers to build TCR beta libraries. Via MiXCR, TCRdb re-called the multiplex PCR reads, giving one row per CDR3 protein. The table shows under 250,000 distinct CDR3 sequences, with roughly a fifth occurring only once. The material was peripheral blood mononuclear cells (PBMCs), obtained at new diagnosis, from a patient treated with antithyroid drugs. These receptors were obtained from a female donor with Graves disease.

The gene calls are TRBV6-1 and TRBJ1-4, with 7 bases lining up with TRBD1. The V segment lost 6 bases and the J segment 7 bases; nucleotides outside the gene matches: 8. Germline loops: CDR1 MNHNS, CDR2 SASEGT. This CDR3 has 14 residues. The CDR3 reads CASRVTGDFEKLFF. The CDR3 nucleotides read TGTGCCAGCAGAGTCACAGGGGACTTTGAAAAACTGTTTTTT.

This chain uses TRBV28 with TRBJ2-2; D not resolved. The CDR3 spans 12 residues. With 3 bases removed from V and 8 bases from J, the gap between germline ends came to 7 bases. Germline CDR1 MDHEN, CDR2 SYDVKM. The CDR3 protein is CASSLVIGELFF. The DNA of the CDR3 is TGTGCCAGCAGTTTGGTGATAGGGGAGCTGTTTTTT.

This clonotype was seen ten or more times. The genes are TRBV3-1 and TRBJ1-1, with D unresolved. CDR3 size: 13 residues. Germline lookup yields CDR1 LGHDT and CDR2 YNNKEL (reference sequence). The ends were cut back, 2 bases at V and 2 bases at J, with 6 bases in the middle. Here the CDR3 reads CASSQRENTEAFF. The CDR3 DNA follows: TGTGCCAGCAGCCAAAGGGAAAACACTGAAGCTTTCTTT. The complete variable domain, with remaining parts taken from reference TRBV3-1 and TRBJ1-1, reads DTAVSQTPKYLVTQMGNDKSIKCEQNLGHDTMYWYKQDSKKFLKIMFSYNNKELIINETVPNRFSPKSPDKAHLNLHINSLELGDSAVYFCASSQRENTEAFFGQGTRLTVV.

Details on this clonotype: A far larger clone lies a single base away; this is likely a read error. This chain uses TRBV7-3 with TRBJ2-1; D may match TRBD1 or TRBD2 (5 bases each). V shed 3 bases and J shed 7 bases, with 19 bases lying between them. The germline V gene has CDR1 SGHTA and CDR2 FQGTGA. CDR3 length: 16 amino acids. This CDR3 is CASSLVLGRRRNEQFF. CDR3 DNA sequence: TGTGCCAGCAGCTTGGTGTTGGGACGACGGCGGAATGAGCAGTTCTTC.

There are many counts of this clonotype. The genes are TRBV12-5 and TRBJ1-1, with D maybe TRBD1 (6 bases). The CDR3 sequence is 16 residues long. Trimming pared 1 base from V and 3 bases from J, leaving 15 bases between. The germline gives CDR1 LGHNT, CDR2 FRNRAP. CDR3 in DNA: TGTGCTAGTGGTTTGGCCCGGGGGACAAACTACACTGAAGCTTTCTTT. It yields the protein CASGLARGTNYTEAFF.

A word on this clonotype: A read error is possible here, since a much larger clone lies one base away. The rearrangement links TRBV10-3 to TRBJ1-1, with D maybe TRBD1 (6 bases). V shed 8 bases and J shed 4 bases, with 14 bases lying between them. From germline, CDR1 is ENHRY and CDR2 SYGVKD. The CDR3 runs 13 residues. The CDR3 sequence is CAIGGTPSTEAFF. The CDR3 DNA reads as TGTGCCATCGGGGGGACACCGAGCACTGAAGCTTTCTTT.

This chain connects TRBV4-2 to TRBJ2-6; 7 bases are shared with TRBD1. The CDR3 contains 16 residues. The ends lost 3 bases at V and 2 bases at J; junction bases unmatched: 4. Germline CDR1 and CDR2: LGHNA and YNFKEQ. CDR3 coding DNA: TGTGCCAGCAGCCAGGAACAGGGGACTGGGGCCAACGTCCTGACTTTC. It specifies CASSQEQGTGANVLTF.

This clonotype was found many times. The rearrangement uses TRBV28 and TRBJ2-7; tentative D call: TRBD2 (5 bases). V lost 6 bases and J 1 base, leaving 13 bases between the germline ends. The CDR3 sequence is 14 residues long. The germline gives CDR1 MDHEN, CDR2 SYDVKM. The chain's CDR3 is CASSHGVGSYEQYF. CDR3 in DNA: TGTGCCAGCAGCCACGGGGTCGGGTCCTACGAGCAGTACTTC.

This clonotype was found a few times. The chain recombines TRBV10-3 with TRBJ1-6, with D perhaps matching TRBD1 (5 bases). Germline assignment: CDR1 ENHRY and CDR2 SYGVKD. Between the trimmed V and J ends, which lost 10 bases and 7 bases, there was a span of 14 bases. This CDR3 contains 13 residues. This CDR3 reads CATRGVWNSPLHF. CDR3 coding DNA: TGTGCCACCCGGGGGGTGTGGAATTCACCCCTCCACTTT.

V is TRBV19 and J is TRBJ2-3, with D perhaps being TRBD1 or TRBD2 (6 bases each). V lost 6 bases to trimming and J lost 1 base, with 11 bases between them. The CDR3 has 14 amino acids. Germline lookup yields CDR1 LNHDA and CDR2 SQIVND (reference sequence). CDR3 region: CASSKRGGTDTQYF. The CDR3 region has the DNA TGTGCCAGTAGCAAAAGGGGGGGCACAGATACGCAGTATTTT.

With regard to this clonotype: Since a much larger clone is just one base distant, this may be a read error. V is TRBV7-3 and J is TRBJ2-4, with 9 bases that match TRBD2. The DNA end is a closer match to TRBJ2-5, so the J assignment may be wrong. Germline V gene sequence: CDR1 SGHTA, CDR2 FQGTGA. The CDR3 covers 12 residues. CDR3 amino acids: CASSTSGETQYF. CDR3 nucleotide sequence: TGTGCCAGCAGTACTAGCGGGGAGACCCAGTACTTC.

The rearrangement links TRBV4-3 to TRBJ1-6; D gene unclear. The CDR3 consists of 12 residues. The V gene lost 5 bases and the J gene lost 6 bases, with 5 bases spanning the gap. Germline values: CDR1 LGHNA, CDR2 YSLEER. In DNA form, the CDR3 reads TGCGCCAGCAGCTCGGCTAATTCACCCCTCCACTTT. It translates to CASSSANSPLHF.

V and J are TRBV11-3 and TRBJ2-5, with TRBD2 identical over 9 bases. CDR1 and CDR2 (germline): SGHNT, YENEEA. V lost 5 bases, J lost 4 bases, and 5 bases stayed unmatched. This CDR3 comprises 14 residues. The CDR3 sequence is CASSRLAAGETQYF. CDR3 coding DNA: TGTGCCAGCAGCAGACTAGCGGCGGGAGAGACCCAGTACTTC.

This sequence joins TRBV7-8 and TRBJ2-7; tentatively, D is TRBD1 (5 bases). The CDR3 consists of 15 residues. V was trimmed by 1 base and J by 0 bases, leaving 10 bases between them. CDR1 is SGHVS, CDR2 FQNEAQ, per germline. The DNA of the CDR3 is TGTGCCAGCAGCTTAGGGCGAGACAGCTCCTACGAGCAGTACTTC. Translated: CASSLGRDSSYEQYF.

The table lists this clonotype with a few counts. This rearrangement joins TRBV5-5 to TRBJ2-4; 10 positions match TRBD1. Looked up from germline, CDR1 is SGHKS and CDR2 is YYEKEE (reference sequence). CDR3 length equals 20 residues. The ends lost 0 bases at V and 1 base at J; junction bases unmatched: 13. Written as DNA, the CDR3 is TGTGCCAGCAGCTTGGCGCCTACTACTGGACAGGGGGTGGCCAAAAACATTCAGTACTTC. It codes for CASSLAPTTGQGVAKNIQYF. The whole variable domain, remainder taken from reference TRBV5-5 and TRBJ2-4, is DAGVTQSPTHLIKTRGQQVTLRCSPISGHKSVSWYQQVLGQGPQFIFQYYEKEERGRGNFPDRFSARQFPNYSSELNVNALLLGDSALYLCASSLAPTTGQGVAKNIQYFGAGTRLSVL.

This clonotype showed up many times. The rearrangement uses TRBV6-1 and TRBJ2-3, with 9 bases matching TRBD2. The germline gives CDR1 MNHNS, CDR2 SASEGT. V trimming: 3 bases; J trimming: 0 bases; junction bases outside the gene matches: 4. The CDR3 covers 16 residues. The CDR3 loop reads CASSERGGTSTDTQYF. CDR3 nucleotide sequence: TGTGCCAGCAGTGAGCGGGGGGGAACTAGCACAGATACGCAGTATTTT.

The sample holds many counts of this clonotype. This sequence joins TRBV7-3 and TRBJ2-1; no definite D call. The CDR3 has 14 amino acids. Trimming took 1 base from V and 7 from J, leaving 11 bases between them. Germline V lookup: CDR1 SGHTA, CDR2 FQGTGA. Here the CDR3 reads CASSLNRLGNEQFF. CDR3 sequence (DNA): TGTGCCAGCAGCTTAAACAGACTGGGGAATGAGCAGTTCTTC.

Remarks on this clonotype: A far bigger clonotype differs at one base, so this is likely a read error. This rearrangement joins TRBV11-1 to TRBJ2-2; D unclear. The CDR3 spans 12 residues. V lost 8 bases and J lost 3, with 7 bases in between. From germline, CDR1 is SGHAT and CDR2 FQDESV (reference sequence). DNA for the CDR3: TGTGCCAGCGTTAGATACACCGGGGAGCTGTTTTTT. Translated: CASVRYTGELFF. Based on the CDR3 plus reference TRBV11-1 and TRBJ2-2, the full variable domain is EAEVAQSPRYKITEKSQAVAFWCDPISGHATLYWYRQILGQGPELLVQFQDESVVDDSQLPKDRFSAERLKGVDSTLKIQPAELGDSAMYLCASVRYTGELFFGEGSRLTVL.

This clonotype was seen ten or more times. The rearrangement joins TRBV6-5 to TRBJ1-2; D not resolved. Trimming left V 4 bases short and J 9 bases short, with 21 bases between. The CDR3 consists of 15 residues. The germline V gene encodes CDR1 MNHEY and CDR2 SVGAGI. Here the CDR3 DNA reads TGTGCCAGCAGTTCAGGTGGTTCGGGCTATGCGAGCTACACCTTC. Protein: CASSSGGSGYASYTF.

This chain joins TRBV2 and TRBJ2-2; 7 nucleotides line up with TRBD2. Germline V gene lookup returns CDR1 SNHLY and CDR2 FYNNEI. J was trimmed by 6 bases and V by 1 base; bases with no gene match: 5. The CDR3 consists of 15 residues. CDR3 nucleotide sequence: TGTGCCAGCAGTGAAGGGGGGGGGAGGGCCGGGGAGCTGTTTTTT. It codes for CASSEGGGRAGELFF.

This clonotype was seen many times. The chain employs TRBV7-8 and TRBJ2-2; no reliable D call. Trimming cost V 3 bases and J 4 bases, with 6 bases left between them. This CDR3 is built from 13 residues. CDR1 and CDR2 (germline): SGHVS, FQNEAQ. CDR3 sequence reads: CASSFVSTGELFF. The CDR3, as DNA: TGTGCCAGCAGCTTCGTCTCCACCGGGGAGCTGTTTTTT.

This clonotype was observed at least ten times. This rearrangement joins TRBV3-1 to TRBJ2-7; D is undetermined. This CDR3 comprises 12 residues. V gave up 2 bases and J gave up 6 bases, with 8 bases separating them. Germline lookup yields CDR1 LGHDT and CDR2 YNNKEL (reference sequence). Here the CDR3 reads CASSQIAREQYF. The DNA of the CDR3 is TGTGCCAGCAGCCAAATAGCTCGCGAGCAGTACTTC.

This clonotype was counted only a few times. The V call is TRBV5-1, the J call TRBJ1-2, with no clear D. The V and J ends lost 4 bases and 10 bases respectively, with 14 bases between them. The CDR3 consists of 12 residues. Per germline, CDR1 SGHRS and CDR2 YFSETQ. The CDR3 is CASSLGSASYTF. The CDR3 DNA sequence: TGCGCCAGCAGCCTGGGGTCGGCGTCCTACACCTTC.

This rearrangement joins TRBV6-1 to TRBJ2-7; TRBD2 agrees at 9 bases. The CDR3 loop spans 16 amino acids. V dropped 6 bases and J dropped 2; count of bases not matched to a gene: 11. Germline V gene data show CDR1 as MNHNS and CDR2 as SASEGT. CDR3 coding DNA: TGTGCCAGCAGCCCTGAACTAGCGGGCTACCCCTACGAGCAGTACTTC. Residues: CASSPELAGYPYEQYF.

The table lists this clonotype with a few counts. Since a much larger clone is just one base distant, this may be a read error. J is TRBJ2-7 and V is TRBV18, with D perhaps matching TRBD1 (5 bases). The J call may be faulty, since TRBJ2-5 better matches the DNA end. Germline V gives CDR1 KGHSH, CDR2 LQKENI. CDR3 length equals 14 residues. CDR3 residues: CAGSPDTDVETQYF. CDR3 bases: TGTGCCGGCTCACCGGACACGGACGTTGAGACCCAGTACTTC.

This clonotype has only a few counts. The chain joins TRBV5-1 to TRBJ1-3; D remains ambiguous. CDR1 SGHRS and CDR2 YFSETQ come from the germline V gene. This CDR3 is built from 16 residues. V was clipped by 0 bases and J by 0 bases, with 10 bases between them. Here the CDR3 DNA reads TGCGCCAGCAGCTTGGGTATGAGGCTCTCTGGAAACACCATATATTTT. Protein sequence: CASSLGMRLSGNTIYF.

This clonotype appeared many times. The CDR3 nucleotides read TGTGCCAGCATTAAGGGACAGGGAGTAGGCGAGCAGTACTTC. It codes for CASIKGQGVGEQYF. V gene TRBV27 combines with J gene TRBJ2-7; TRBD1 matches 9 bases. The germline V gene encodes CDR1 MNHEY and CDR2 SMNVEV (reference sequence). This CDR3 spans 14 amino acids. The V segment lost 7 bases and the J segment 6 bases; nucleotides outside the gene matches: 10.

This clonotype occurred many times. At one of its ends the junction is not consistent with the germline gene, which may arise from a read error. V and J are TRBV15 and TRBJ2-1; the D gene is possibly TRBD1 (7 bases). The germline V gene has CDR1 LNHNV and CDR2 YYDKDF (reference sequence). The CDR3 is 13 amino acids. Written as DNA, the CDR3 is TGTGCCACCAGCAGAGATCCGCGACAGGGACTTAGATTC. Protein: CATSRDPRQGLRF.

This clonotype was detected many times. V and J are TRBV7-8 and TRBJ2-7, with D possibly TRBD1 on 6 matching bases. The germline V gene encodes CDR1 SGHVS and CDR2 FQNEAQ. V lost 5 bases and J 5 bases, leaving 16 bases between the germline ends. The CDR3 totals 14 residues. The CDR3 coding sequence is TGTGCCAGCAGCCAACAACAGGGAAGGGACGAGCAGTACTTC. Translating gives CASSQQQGRDEQYF.

Many counts were recorded for this clonotype. The genes are TRBV19 and TRBJ2-5, with TRBD2 identical over 13 bases. The CDR3 is made up of 16 amino acids. V was pared by 5 bases and J by 4 bases, with 7 bases of the junction left unmatched. Germline lookup yields CDR1 LNHDA and CDR2 SQIVND (reference sequence). The CDR3 loop is CASSRRTSGSRETQYF. The CDR3 coding sequence is TGTGCCAGTAGTCGCCGGACTAGCGGGAGCCGAGAGACCCAGTACTTC.

This clonotype was seen at least ten times. The chain links TRBV5-1 to TRBJ2-1; a weak D match, TRBD2 (6 bases). The CDR3 runs to 12 residues. Germline loops: CDR1 SGHRS, CDR2 YFSETQ. Trimming left V 2 bases short and J 10 bases short, with 10 bases between. The CDR3 nucleotides read TGCGCCAGCAGCTTTTCCGCGGGGGAGCAGTTCTTC. It encodes CASSFSAGEQFF.

In its sample, this clonotype was seen many times. This chain links TRBV6-2 or TRBV6-3 with TRBJ1-1; D unresolved. Trimming took 11 bases from V and 1 from J, leaving 17 bases between them. Germline assignment: CDR1 MNHEY and CDR2 SVGEGT. The CDR3 length is 14 residues. CDR3 protein: CASLSGYENTEAFF. CDR3 DNA: TGTGCCTCACTCTCGGGCTATGAGAACACTGAAGCTTTCTTT.